The clone carrying this TCR beta chain turned up a few times. It was with a sample-barcoded 5' primer and a J-beta primer mix that a second PCR of about 6 to 12 cycles was run. Every sample returned 3 million or more CDR3-containing paired-end reads. TCRdb called the 5' RACE reads again in MiXCR, with one record for every CDR3 protein. The sample consists of roughly 1.9 million distinct CDR3 sequences, about two fifths of them appearing once. The data are from a study of blood T cells in healthy people across ages. V was shortened by 5 bases and J by 8 bases, with 21 bases between the two germline ends. Germline CDR1 is DFQATT and CDR2 is SNEGSKA (reference sequence). The CDR3 is made up of 14 amino acids.

The receptor's source is a human donor in good health. This sequence joins TRBV20-1 and TRBJ1-2, with TRBD1 as a possible D gene (6 bases). Sequencing input: blood. The CDR3 region is CSAGEFQTGGGYTF. As DNA, the CDR3 is TGCAGTGCTGGCGAATTTCAGACAGGAGGGGGCTACACCTTC.